The rows below give T cell receptor beta chains drawn from one sample of a study of T cells after yellow fever vaccination. TCRdb reanalysed the 5' RACE reads using MiXCR and keeps one entry per CDR3 protein. The table has more than 300,000 distinct CDR3 sequences, about 10% seen once. The sequencing here drew on CD4+ T cells sorted from PBMCs, taken 45 days after the yellow fever booster vaccination. All receptors come from a man between 18 and 35 years old who received the YFV17D yellow fever vaccine. The CDR3 runs from the conserved cysteine through the conserved F or W. The D gene is left open where the match is weak. Only some rows state a clone size, as once, few, many or a class for expanded clones.

V	size	J	D	CDR3	DNA
TRBV12-3/TRBV12-4	-	TRBJ2-5	TRBD1	CASSLLGGVETQYF	TGTGCCAGCAGTTTATTAGGGGGCGTGGAGACCCAGTACTTC
TRBV12-3/TRBV12-4	-	TRBJ2-1	-	CASDSGLSGEQFF	TGTGCCAGCGACTCAGGGTTGAGCGGTGAGCAGTTCTTC
TRBV7-6	-	TRBJ2-2	-	CASSLVRANIGELFF	TGTGCCAGCAGCTTAGTCAGGGCAAATATCGGGGAGCTGTTTTTT
TRBV4-3	many	TRBJ2-5	TRBD2	CASSLRAGGLVETQYF	TGCGCCAGCAGCCTTAGAGCGGGGGGGCTCGTAGAGACCCAGTACTTC
TRBV10-3	few	TRBJ1-1	TRBD1	CAIKLQGVSTEAFF	TGTGCCATCAAGCTACAGGGGGTCAGCACTGAAGCTTTCTTT
TRBV5-4	-	TRBJ2-2	TRBD2	CASSPVLVSGGRAGELFF	TGTGCCAGCAGCCCCGTCCTTGTATCGGGGGGAAGGGCCGGGGAGCTGTTTTTT
TRBV6-6	-	TRBJ1-3	TRBD1	CASSWGQASSGNTIYF	TGTGCCAGCAGTTGGGGACAGGCAAGCTCTGGAAACACCATATATTTT
TRBV7-9	-	TRBJ1-6	TRBD1	CASSREQGHNSPLHF	TGTGCCAGCAGTCGGGAACAGGGGCATAATTCACCCCTCCACTTT
TRBV28	once	TRBJ2-5	-	CASIWGGGGTQYF	TGTGCCAGCATATGGGGGGGCGGTGGGACCCAGTACTTC
TRBV12-3/TRBV12-4	-	TRBJ2-5	TRBD2	CASSFRGTSGETQYF	TGTGCCAGCAGTTTTAGGGGGACTAGCGGAGAGACCCAGTACTTC
TRBV20-1	-	TRBJ1-1	TRBD1	CSATTGVNTEAFF	TGCAGTGCGACGACAGGGGTGAACACTGAAGCTTTCTTT
TRBV7-6	-	TRBJ2-2	TRBD1	CASGPGQKNSNTGELFF	TGTGCCAGTGGGCCGGGACAGAAAAATTCAAACACCGGGGAGCTGTTTTTT
TRBV7-9	few	TRBJ2-2	TRBD1	CASSSRGQAGELFF	TGTGCCAGCAGCTCGAGAGGACAGGCCGGGGAGCTGTTTTTT
TRBV6-6	many	TRBJ2-7	-	CASRAPDFSYEQYF	TGTGCCAGCAGGGCCCCCGATTTCTCCTACGAGCAGTACTTC
TRBV5-1	few	TRBJ2-3	-	CASVEGWGTDTQYF	TGCGCCAGCGTTGAGGGATGGGGCACAGATACGCAGTATTTT
TRBV6-4	few	TRBJ2-3	TRBD2	CASSESLAGPDTQYF	TGTGCCAGCAGTGAGTCTCTAGCGGGGCCAGATACGCAGTATTTT
TRBV28	few	TRBJ1-5	-	CASSRSEGRQPQHF	TGTGCCAGCAGTCGCTCAGAGGGCCGTCAGCCCCAGCATTTT
TRBV6-6	-	TRBJ2-3	-	CASSFMQGEDTQYF	TGTGCCAGCAGCTTCATGCAGGGCGAGGATACGCAGTATTTT
TRBV20-1	few	TRBJ2-3	TRBD2	CSAGLLAGAGTDTQYF	TGCAGTGCCGGACTTCTAGCGGGGGCGGGGACAGATACGCAGTATTTT
TRBV4-3	few	TRBJ1-1	TRBD1	CASSHSDRDDTEAFF	TGCGCCAGCAGCCACTCCGACAGGGATGACACTGAAGCTTTCTTT
TRBV7-2	-	TRBJ2-3	TRBD1	CACSGGTGGVNTQYF	TGTGCCTGCAGCGGGGGGACAGGGGGCGTGAATACGCAGTATTTT
TRBV9	few	TRBJ2-3	-	CASSGGDIGRAQYF	TGTGCCAGCAGCGGGGGCGACATCGGCAGGGCGCAGTATTTT
TRBV12-3/TRBV12-4	-	TRBJ2-1	-	CASSPIASDGVGNEQFF	TGTGCCAGCAGTCCTATAGCCTCGGACGGGGTTGGGAATGAGCAGTTCTTC
TRBV5-8	few	TRBJ1-4	-	CASSSVPPMTNEKLFF	TGTGCCAGCAGCTCCGTTCCACCGATGACTAATGAAAAACTGTTTTTT
TRBV7-2	few	TRBJ1-5	-	CASSLARRGDQPQHF	TGTGCCAGCAGCTTAGCGAGAAGGGGGGATCAGCCCCAGCATTTT
TRBV7-9	many	TRBJ2-3	-	CASSTPESTDTQYF	TGTGCCAGCAGTACACCAGAAAGCACAGATACGCAGTATTTT
TRBV4-1	-	TRBJ1-4	-	CASSLTGWEKLFF	TGCGCCAGCAGCTTGACGGGTTGGGAAAAACTGTTTTTT
TRBV12-3/TRBV12-4	-	TRBJ1-5	-	CASSLANRASQPQHF	TGTGCCAGCAGTTTAGCAAACAGGGCATCGCAGCCCCAGCATTTT
TRBV16	few	TRBJ1-6	-	CASSQGEQYNSPLHF	TGTGCCAGCAGCCAAGGGGAACAGTATAATTCACCCCTCCACTTT
TRBV28	-	TRBJ1-1	-	CASSISSGHAFF	TGTGCCAGCAGTATAAGTTCAGGGCATGCTTTCTTT
TRBV12-3/TRBV12-4	many	TRBJ2-7	-	CASSLRSYEQYF	TGTGCCAGCAGTCTCCGTTCCTACGAGCAGTACTTC
TRBV5-4	few	TRBJ2-4	TRBD1	CASSLAGGLLKNIQYF	TGTGCCAGCAGCTTGGCAGGGGGTTTGTTGAAAAACATTCAGTACTTC
TRBV20-1	-	TRBJ2-3	-	CSAPRTTSTDTQYF	TGCAGTGCCCCTAGGACAACTAGCACAGATACGCAGTATTTT
TRBV24-1	many	TRBJ2-2	TRBD2	CATSETPAGGNTGELFF	TGTGCCACCAGTGAAACCCCAGCGGGGGGAAATACCGGGGAGCTGTTTTTT
TRBV2	few	TRBJ2-7	-	CASSVRQSTEQYF	TGTGCCAGCAGTGTGCGGCAGAGCACCGAGCAGTACTTC